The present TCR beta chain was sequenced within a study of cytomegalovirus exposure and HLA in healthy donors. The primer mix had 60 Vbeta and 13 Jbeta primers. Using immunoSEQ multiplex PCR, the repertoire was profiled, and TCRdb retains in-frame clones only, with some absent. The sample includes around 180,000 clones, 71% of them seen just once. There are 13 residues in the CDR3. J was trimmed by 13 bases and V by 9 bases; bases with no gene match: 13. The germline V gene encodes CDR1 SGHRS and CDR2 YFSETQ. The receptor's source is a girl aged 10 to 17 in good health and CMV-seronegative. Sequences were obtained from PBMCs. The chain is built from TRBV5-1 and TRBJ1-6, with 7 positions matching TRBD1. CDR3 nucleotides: TGCGCCACTACAACAGGGGTAGGCTCGCCCCTCCACTTT. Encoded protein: CATTTGVGSPLHF.